One and the same sample provided the 27 T cell receptor beta chains below, sequenced in a study of control samples from healthy donors and cancer patients. The table came from immunoSEQ multiplex PCR; TCRdb's copy has only in-frame clones and leaves some out. The table lists 130,000 or so clones, 88% of them singletons, with roughly 3.1% in the top ten. The sample comprised blood. The receptors were gathered from a middle-aged man in good health.

The gene calls are TRBV5-6 and TRBJ2-6, with D perhaps assigned TRBD1 or TRBD2 (5 bases each). Trimming left V 4 bases short and J 4 bases short, with 24 bases between. In germline, CDR1 is SGHDT, CDR2 YYEEEE. The CDR3 has 19 amino acids. This chain's CDR3 is CASSPDYPGLSLGANVLTF. Here the CDR3 DNA reads TGTGCCAGCAGCCCAGACTACCCGGGGCTCTCTCTGGGGGCCAACGTCCTGACTTTC.

The genes are TRBV19 and TRBJ2-1; 8 bases line up with TRBD1. Germline V gene sequence: CDR1 LNHDA, CDR2 SQIVND (reference sequence). The J segment lost 3 bases and the V segment lost 5 bases, leaving 9 bases of the junction unmatched. There are 16 residues in the CDR3. In DNA, the CDR3 is TGTGCCAGTAGTCCCCAGGGGGCAAAACTCTACAATGAGCAGTTCTTC. Its translation is CASSPQGAKLYNEQFF. Based on the CDR3 plus reference TRBV19 and TRBJ2-1, the full variable domain is DGGITQSPKYLFRKEGQNVTLSCEQNLNHDAMYWYRQDPGQGLRLIYYSQIVNDFQKGDIAEGYSVSREKKESFPLTVTSAQKNPTAFYLCASSPQGAKLYNEQFFGPGTRLTVL.

This clone was found once. The chain carries TRBV20-1 and TRBJ2-7; no clear D. V was clipped by 3 bases and J by 3 bases, with 6 bases between them. CDR3 length: 11 amino acids. Per germline, CDR1 DFQATT and CDR2 SNEGSKA (reference sequence). Here the CDR3 reads CSARNDYEQYF. The CDR3 DNA reads TGCAGTGCTAGGAATGACTACGAGCAGTACTTC.

The genes are TRBV5-1 and TRBJ1-6; D gene ambiguous. This CDR3 is 16 amino acids long. V shed 1 base and J shed 10 bases, with 18 bases lying between them. The V gene's germline CDR1 is SGHRS and CDR2 YFSETQ. CDR3 sequence reads: CASSLSPEGAGSPLHF. CDR3 in DNA: TGCGCCAGCAGCTTGAGTCCCGAGGGCGCCGGGTCACCCCTCCACTTT.

This clone was recorded once. This chain uses TRBV5-1 with TRBJ2-3; no clear D gene. The CDR3 spans 18 residues. V lost 5 bases and J 1 base, leaving 23 bases between the germline ends. Germline V CDR1 and CDR2: SGHRS, YFSETQ. The CDR3 coding sequence is TGCGCCAGCAGTCCCTCCAGAGTATCTCCCCTTGGCACAGATACGCAGTATTTT. Residues: CASSPSRVSPLGTDTQYF.

The genes are TRBV4-1 and TRBJ1-2; D remains ambiguous. V was cut by 0 bases and J by 4 bases, with 12 bases left in between. Germline loops: CDR1 MGHRA, CDR2 YSYEKL. The CDR3 totals 15 residues. This CDR3 reads CASSQESTSIYGYTF. Written as DNA, the CDR3 is TGCGCCAGCAGCCAAGAAAGTACTAGCATCTATGGCTACACCTTC.

The chain employs TRBV30 and TRBJ2-2, with TRBD2 as a possible D gene (5 bases). Germline CDR1 is GTSNPN and CDR2 is SVGIG (reference sequence). Trimming removed 2 bases at V and 6 bases at J, with 16 bases between. CDR3 size: 15 residues. The CDR3 reads CAWSRLRGSAGELFF. The CDR3 nucleotides are TGTGCCTGGAGTCGACTACGTGGTAGTGCCGGGGAGCTGTTTTTT.

The chain couples TRBV5-1 to TRBJ2-5, with 9 positions matching TRBD1. The CDR3 is 15 residues long. J was trimmed by 3 bases and V by 5 bases; bases with no gene match: 8. CDR1 is SGHRS and CDR2 is YFSETQ in the germline V gene. CDR3 DNA sequence: TGCGCCAGCAGACCTACAGGGGGCTCAGAAGAGACCCAGTACTTC. Protein: CASRPTGGSEETQYF.

V gene TRBV5-1 combines with J gene TRBJ2-3; 8 positions match TRBD2. This CDR3 spans 16 amino acids. The V and J ends lost 3 bases and 0 bases, in that order; junction bases with no gene match: 6. Germline values: CDR1 SGHRS, CDR2 YFSETQ. CDR3 protein: CASSSIAGSSTDTQYF. The CDR3 DNA is TGCGCCAGCAGCTCAATAGCGGGGTCTAGCACAGATACGCAGTATTTT.

The chain couples TRBV11-2 to TRBJ2-7, with D tentatively TRBD1 or TRBD2 (6 bases each). Per germline, CDR1 SGHAT and CDR2 FQNNGV. V lost 4 bases to trimming and J lost 9 bases, with 25 bases between them. CDR3 size: 16 residues. CDR3 nucleotides: TGTGCCAGCAGCTCACTCGGGGGCTTAACGTTCGTCGGGCAGTACTTC. Its protein is CASSSLGGLTFVGQYF.

V is TRBV4-1 and J is TRBJ2-1, with 7 bases identical to TRBD1. Germline CDR1 MGHRA, CDR2 YSYEKL. V was pared by 4 bases and J by 4 bases, with 7 bases of the junction left unmatched. This CDR3 is 15 amino acids long. The DNA of the CDR3 is TGCGCCAGCAGCCGGGCAGGACAGGAATACAATGAGCAGTTCTTC. Amino acids: CASSRAGQEYNEQFF.

The V call is TRBV7-6, the J call TRBJ2-5; 7 nucleotides line up with TRBD2. J gave up 3 bases and V 3 bases, and 7 bases lay outside the gene matches. The germline CDR1 and CDR2 sequences are SGHVS and FNYEAQ. This CDR3 is built from 15 residues. The CDR3 nucleotides are TGTGCCAGCAGCTTTCGCGGGGGAACCAAAGAGACCCAGTACTTC. This gives the protein CASSFRGGTKETQYF.

The rearrangement joins TRBV30 to TRBJ1-3; D ambiguous. V was trimmed by 2 bases and J by 2 bases, leaving 10 bases between them. Germline loops: CDR1 GTSNPN, CDR2 SVGIG (reference sequence). This CDR3 has 14 residues. CDR3 nucleotides: TGTGCCTGGAGTTTGGGAGGGACTGGAAACACCATATATTTT. This translates into CAWSLGGTGNTIYF.

The V gene is TRBV4-1, the J gene TRBJ2-3, with a possible D match to TRBD1 (6 bases). CDR3 length: 14 amino acids. Trimming left V 6 bases short and J 3 bases short, with 13 bases between. Germline V gene data show CDR1 as MGHRA and CDR2 as YSYEKL. CDR3 residues: CASRPGHLTDTQYF. The CDR3 coding sequence is TGCGCCAGCAGGCCGGGACACCTTACAGATACGCAGTATTTT.

This rearrangement joins TRBV28 to TRBJ1-1; 9 bases match TRBD1. CDR1 is MDHEN and CDR2 is SYDVKM in the germline V gene. The CDR3 loop spans 15 amino acids. The ends lost 5 bases at V and 1 base at J; junction bases unmatched: 5. The CDR3 nucleotides are TGTGCCAGCAGTCTCAGACAGGGGGGGAACACTGAAGCTTTCTTT. Protein product: CASSLRQGGNTEAFF.

The V call is TRBV6-5, the J call TRBJ2-7; 12 bases map to TRBD1. Germline CDR1 and CDR2: MNHEY and SVGAGI. V gave up 7 bases and J gave up 1 base; unmatched junction bases: 5. The CDR3 covers 15 residues. CDR3 residues: CASKPGQGASYEQYF. The CDR3 DNA sequence: TGTGCCAGCAAGCCGGGACAGGGGGCTTCCTACGAGCAGTACTTC.

This sequence joins TRBV2 and TRBJ2-7; D might be TRBD1 or TRBD2, each matching 5 bases. V lost 6 bases and J lost 8, with 17 bases in between. The CDR3 has 13 amino acids. CDR1 is SNHLY and CDR2 is FYNNEI in the germline V gene. The CDR3 sequence is CASSRDRGEKQYF. For the CDR3, the DNA is TGTGCCAGCAGCCGGGACCGGGGCGAAAAGCAGTACTTC.

This chain links TRBV6-5 with TRBJ2-2, with 8 bases identical to TRBD1. CDR3 size: 14 residues. V was clipped by 2 bases and J by 8 bases; unmatched bases: 4. Germline CDR1 reads MNHEY; CDR2 reads SVGAGI. The DNA for the CDR3 is TGTGCCAGCAGTTACGGACAGGGTTTGGGGGAGCTGTTTTTT. Translation gives CASSYGQGLGELFF.

The chain employs TRBV19 and TRBJ1-6; D call uncertain. Trimming took 5 bases from V and 7 from J, leaving 15 bases between them. Per germline, CDR1 LNHDA and CDR2 SQIVND (reference sequence). There are 15 residues in the CDR3. CDR3 loop: CASSAGGRANSPLHF. CDR3 sequence (DNA): TGTGCCAGTAGTGCCGGAGGGAGGGCAAATTCACCCCTCCACTTT.

The rearrangement joins TRBV9 to TRBJ2-1, with D possibly being TRBD1 (6 bases). V lost 0 bases to trimming and J lost 4 bases, with 14 bases between them. The germline V gene encodes CDR1 SGDLS and CDR2 YYNGEE. The CDR3 consists of 16 residues. Here the CDR3 reads CASSVEGQSNYNEQFF. In DNA, the CDR3 is TGTGCCAGCAGCGTAGAAGGACAGTCGAATTACAATGAGCAGTTCTTC.

The V gene is TRBV6-5, the J gene TRBJ2-2; 7 bases match TRBD1. Losses at the gene ends were 6 bases for V and 4 bases for J; bases not matched to a gene: 8. Germline assignment: CDR1 MNHEY and CDR2 SVGAGI. CDR3 length: 15 amino acids. CDR3 amino acids: CASRHRQGSTGELFF. The CDR3 DNA is TGTGCCAGCAGGCATAGACAGGGCAGCACCGGGGAGCTGTTTTTT.

The V call is TRBV19, the J call TRBJ2-7; 7 nucleotides line up with TRBD2. The CDR3 length is 16 residues. V shed 5 bases and J 0 bases; nucleotides not matched to a gene: 10. Germline lookup yields CDR1 LNHDA and CDR2 SQIVND (reference sequence). CDR3 loop: CASSPGGRGSSYEQYF. DNA of the CDR3: TGTGCCAGTAGTCCGGGAGGACGGGGGAGCTCCTACGAGCAGTACTTC.

This clone was seen a few times. This chain joins TRBV12-3 or TRBV12-4 and TRBJ2-3; D may be TRBD1 or TRBD2 (5 bases each). The CDR3 runs to 12 residues. Between the trimmed V and J ends, which lost 4 bases and 6 bases, there was a span of 8 bases. The CDR3 coding sequence is TGTGCCAGCAGTTGGGACGGCGATACGCAGTATTTT. It yields the protein CASSWDGDTQYF.

In DNA, the CDR3 is TGTGCCAGCAGCTTCGACAGGGGGAGAGGCTACACCTTC. Translation gives CASSFDRGRGYTF. The chain joins TRBV11-2 to TRBJ1-2; 9 bases match TRBD1. CDR3 length equals 13 residues. Trimming cost V 3 bases and J 8 bases; bases outside gene matches: 4. CDR1 SGHAT and CDR2 FQNNGV come from the germline V gene.

This chain links TRBV6-5 with TRBJ1-6, with 7 bases that match TRBD1. Germline CDR1 is MNHEY and CDR2 is SVGAGI. Trimming removed 7 bases from V and 7 bases from J; junction bases left unmatched: 10. The CDR3 has 15 residues. The CDR3 is CASKEQGNGNSPLHF. DNA of the CDR3: TGTGCCAGCAAGGAACAGGGGAACGGAAATTCACCCCTCCACTTT.

V usage is TRBV20-1 and J usage is TRBJ2-7, with a tentative D call TRBD2 (6 bases). Trimming stripped 6 bases from V and 5 bases from J, with 11 bases between. CDR1 DFQATT and CDR2 SNEGSKA come from the germline V gene (reference sequence). There are 11 residues in the CDR3. The CDR3 DNA reads TGCAGTGCGGAGGGAGCGCACGAGCAGTACTTC. Translation: CSAEGAHEQYF.

The rearrangement uses TRBV9 and TRBJ1-5, with D perhaps matching TRBD1 (5 bases). Germline CDR1 and CDR2: SGDLS and YYNGEE. V shed 3 bases and J shed 0 bases, with 10 bases lying between them. This CDR3 spans 15 amino acids. As DNA, the CDR3 is TGTGCCAGCAGCGGGGACGGTGCTAGCAATCAGCCCCAGCATTTT. It codes for CASSGDGASNQPQHF.